Listed below are T cell receptor beta chains from one sample, sequenced in a study of blood T cell repertoires in COVID-19. Libraries were prepared by immunoSEQ multiplex PCR; TCRdb keeps only in-frame clonotypes and omits some of them. The sample carries under 150,000 clones, around 85% recorded once. Sample: peripheral blood. The receptors were gathered from a woman aged 60-75 years with COVID-19, enrolled during active disease. Each CDR3 is given with its conserved first and last residue. The order of the fields is V gene, clone size, J gene, D gene, CDR3 protein, CDR3 DNA. D genes are given only for firm matches. Not all rows give a size; the values are once, few, many and, for expanded clones, a class.

TRBV11-2,NA,TRBJ1-1,TRBD1,CASSFGTGTMNTEAFF,TGTGCCAGCAGCTTCGGGACAGGGACCATGAACACTGAAGCTTTCTTT
TRBV6-5,NA,TRBJ2-7,TRBD1,CASSPGTGSSYEQYF,TGTGCCAGCAGCCCCGGGACAGGGAGCTCCTACGAGCAGTACTTC
TRBV15,NA,TRBJ2-4,NA,CATSRGQGENIQYF,TGTGCCACCAGCAGAGGCCAGGGCGAAAACATTCAGTACTTC
TRBV27,few,TRBJ1-6,TRBD1,CATGTGGRSPLHF,TGTGCCACCGGGACAGGGGGAAGGTCACCCCTCCACTTT
TRBV5-1,NA,TRBJ1-3,TRBD1,CASSLTLQGSDGNTIYF,TGCGCCAGCAGCTTGACGTTACAGGGGAGTGATGGAAACACCATATATTTT
TRBV27,NA,TRBJ2-1,NA,CASSFQAIDEQFF,TGTGCCAGCAGTTTTCAAGCGATCGATGAGCAGTTCTTC
TRBV7-8,once,TRBJ1-4,NA,CASSFIGGSVGEKLFF,TGTGCCAGCAGCTTTATTGGGGGGTCAGTAGGAGAAAAACTGTTTTTT
TRBV21-1,NA,TRBJ1-6,NA,CASSKAENESSYNSPLHF,TGTGCCAGCAGCAAAGCGGAGAATGAGAGCTCCTATAATTCACCCCTCCACTTT
TRBV5-4,NA,TRBJ1-2,TRBD1,CASSEDRERRGYTF,TGTGCCAGCAGCGAGGACAGGGAGAGACGGGGCTACACCTTC
TRBV11-2,NA,TRBJ1-1,TRBD1,CASSNRQGGAFF,TGTGCCAGCAGCAACCGACAGGGGGGAGCTTTCTTT
TRBV19,NA,TRBJ1-1,TRBD1,CASTLGGQGKRNTEAFF,TGTGCCAGTACCCTTGGCGGACAGGGGAAGAGGAACACTGAAGCTTTCTTT
TRBV5-4,once,TRBJ1-5,NA,CASSSGGETNQPQHF,TGTGCCAGCAGTTCGGGAGGAGAAACCAATCAGCCCCAGCATTTT
TRBV6-5,NA,TRBJ2-5,NA,CASSPEGGAGETQYF,TGTGCCAGCAGTCCAGAGGGGGGGGCCGGGGAGACCCAGTACTTC
TRBV28,NA,TRBJ2-3,TRBD2,CASSLGSAGGWGTQYF,TGTGCCAGCAGTTTAGGATCAGCGGGGGGCTGGGGGACGCAGTATTTT
TRBV5-1,NA,TRBJ2-1,TRBD2,CASSLAGLGTNEQFF,TGCGCCAGCAGCTTAGCGGGACTAGGTACGAATGAGCAGTTCTTC
TRBV9,NA,TRBJ2-7,NA,CASSTRAEASYEQYF,TGTGCCAGCAGCACCCGCGCGGAGGCGTCCTACGAGCAGTACTTC
TRBV3-1/TRBV3-2,few,TRBJ1-6,NA,CASRVHGQGSPLHF,TGTGCCAGCAGAGTCCACGGTCAGGGTTCACCCCTCCACTTT
TRBV2,NA,TRBJ2-1,TRBD2,CASSEGSGGASFEQFF,TGTGCCAGCAGTGAGGGCAGCGGGGGGGCCTCCTTTGAGCAGTTCTTC
TRBV6-5,few,TRBJ1-5,NA,CASNKGETNQPQHF,TGTGCCAGCAACAAGGGGGAGACCAATCAGCCCCAGCATTTT
TRBV27,NA,TRBJ2-3,TRBD1,CASNIGQGVVSDTQYF,TGTGCCAGCAACATAGGACAGGGGGTAGTATCAGATACGCAGTATTTT
TRBV4-1,NA,TRBJ2-3,TRBD2,CASSQDLAGTYTDTQYF,TGCGCCAGCAGCCAAGATTTAGCGGGGACCTACACAGATACGCAGTATTTT
TRBV11-2,NA,TRBJ2-3,NA,CASTLVGGGTITDTQYF,TGTGCCAGCACCTTAGTGGGAGGGGGGACTATAACAGATACGCAGTATTTT
TRBV14,NA,TRBJ2-3,TRBD2,CASSQGLAGATQYF,TGTGCCAGCAGCCAAGGACTAGCGGGCGCGACGCAGTATTTT
TRBV11-2,NA,TRBJ1-5,NA,CASSQNNQPQHF,TGTGCCAGCAGCCAGAACAATCAGCCCCAGCATTTT
TRBV10-1,NA,TRBJ2-1,NA,CASSETRKGGGQFF,TGCGCCAGCAGTGAGACTCGAAAAGGGGGGGGGCAGTTCTTC
TRBV6-1,NA,TRBJ1-6,NA,CASSEAGSPLHF,TGTGCCAGCAGTGAAGCGGGCTCACCCCTCCACTTT
TRBV7-9,NA,TRBJ2-7,NA,CASSSPRGRGLGVRYEQYF,TGTGCCAGCAGCTCCCCCCGGGGCAGGGGCCTGGGTGTACGCTACGAGCAGTACTTC
TRBV7-9,NA,TRBJ2-3,NA,CASSFSGSTDTQYF,TGTGCCAGCAGCTTTTCAGGGAGCACAGATACGCAGTATTTT
TRBV27,many,TRBJ1-2,TRBD1,CASSTRRTGDRNYGYTF,TGTGCCAGCAGTACTAGGCGGACAGGGGATAGGAACTATGGCTACACCTTC
TRBV4-1,NA,TRBJ2-7,NA,CASSQVFATNYEQYF,TGCGCCAGCAGCCAAGTCTTCGCGACAAACTACGAGCAGTACTTC
TRBV29-1,NA,TRBJ1-2,NA,CSVEEGREQGLYGYTF,TGCAGCGTTGAAGAGGGCCGGGAACAGGGCCTCTATGGCTACACCTTC
TRBV7-8,NA,TRBJ2-5,TRBD2,CASSLAWLASGGPEETQYF,TGTGCCAGCAGCTTAGCGTGGTTGGCTAGCGGGGGGCCGGAAGAGACCCAGTACTTC
TRBV4-2,once,TRBJ2-7,NA,CASSQRITSYEQYF,TGTGCCAGCAGCCAGAGGATTACCTCCTACGAGCAGTACTTC
TRBV11-2,NA,TRBJ2-7,TRBD2,CASSLKRGSSYEQYF,TGTGCCAGCAGCTTAAAGCGGGGAAGCTCCTACGAGCAGTACTTC
TRBV5-4,NA,TRBJ2-1,TRBD2,CASSLRGGSYNEQFF,TGTGCCAGCAGCTTGCGGGGGGGTTCCTACAATGAGCAGTTCTTC
TRBV6-2/TRBV6-3,NA,TRBJ1-2,NA,CASSYGSWGHGYGYTF,TGTGCCAGCAGTTACGGTAGCTGGGGCCACGGCTATGGCTACACCTTC
TRBV9,NA,TRBJ1-3,NA,CASRGGRTDSGNTIYF,TGTGCCAGCAGGGGGGGACGGACGGACTCTGGAAACACCATATATTTT
TRBV14,few,TRBJ1-2,NA,CASSQRADGYTF,TGTGCCAGCAGCCAGAGGGCGGATGGCTACACCTTC
TRBV15,NA,TRBJ2-7,NA,CATSPRGWSSYEQYF,TGTGCCACCAGTCCAAGGGGCTGGAGCTCCTACGAGCAGTACTTC
TRBV21-1,NA,TRBJ2-1,NA,CASSKVGLRGFNEQFF,TGTGCCAGCAGCAAAGTGGGACTAAGGGGATTCAATGAGCAGTTCTTC
TRBV10-3,NA,TRBJ2-5,TRBD2,CAIMAGGETQYF,TGTGCCATCATGGCGGGGGGAGAGACCCAGTACTTC
TRBV29-1,NA,TRBJ2-5,TRBD1,CSVEVGQGVGTQYF,TGCAGCGTTGAAGTAGGCCAGGGGGTGGGGACCCAGTACTTC
TRBV1,NA,TRBJ2-7,NA,CTSSPPALAGVKGEQYF,TGCACCAGCAGCCCACCGGCACTAGCGGGGGTTAAGGGGGAGCAGTACTTC
TRBV4-1,NA,TRBJ2-1,NA,CASSHGSSYNEQFF,TGCGCCAGCAGCCACGGGAGCTCCTACAATGAGCAGTTCTTC
TRBV14,NA,TRBJ1-3,NA,CASSRGGTLSGNTIYF,TGTGCCAGCAGCCGGGGGGGGACGCTCTCTGGAAACACCATATATTTT
TRBV5-4,NA,TRBJ2-3,TRBD2,CASSFSGVSTDTQYF,TGTGCCAGCAGCTTTAGCGGGGTTTCGACAGATACGCAGTATTTT
TRBV9,NA,TRBJ1-5,NA,CASSSGGAGGNQPQHF,TGTGCCAGCAGCTCCGGGGGGGCAGGGGGCAATCAGCCCCAGCATTTT
TRBV6-4,once,TRBJ2-3,TRBD2,CASSFIAGPTDTQYF,TGTGCCAGCAGTTTTATAGCGGGCCCCACAGATACGCAGTATTTT